Here is one T cell receptor beta chain with its context. This record comes from a study of TIL therapy for anti-PD-1-resistant metastatic lung cancer. Across the study: Tumors carried a median about 1.5 non-synonymous mutations per megabase.

The time point was: pre-treatment sample, taken before nivolumab and TIL therapy. Patients were adults with stage 4 NSCLC. Sequencing used immunoSEQ v3. Generated by immunoSEQ multiplex PCR, the TCRdb table keeps only in-frame clones and is missing some. Seen here are under 70,000 clones, around 87% observed once, and the top ten hold 2.5% to 3%. The CDR3 is made up of 15 amino acids. The germline CDR1 and CDR2 sequences are MNHEY and SMNVEV (reference sequence). V shed 4 bases, J shed 8 bases, and the junction held 8 bases outside the gene matches. This sequence was found in a person aged 25-85 years with non-small cell lung cancer. This sample comprised blood, obtained at baseline. The J gene is TRBJ2-1, the V gene TRBV27, with 10 positions matching TRBD2. The CDR3 protein is CASSSMPSGSDEQFF. For the CDR3, the DNA is TGTGCCAGCAGTTCTATGCCTAGCGGGAGTGATGAGCAGTTCTTC.